This T cell receptor beta chain originates from a study of blood T cell repertoires in COVID-19. Looking at the study overall: Donors in the United States, Italy and Spain gave samples during acute or convalescent COVID-19.

Original analysis: The authors estimated nucleated cell counts from reference gene primer amplification. Method: immunoSEQ multiplex PCR; TCRdb's copy keeps in-frame clones and lacks some. Clone size and V and J calls were adopted from that table, with D and trimming inferred from the DNA. The table lists fewer than 95,000 clones, 80% to 90% of them singletons. Germline CDR1 SGHVS, CDR2 FQNEAQ. This CDR3 is 14 amino acids long. V dropped 7 bases and J dropped 2; count of bases not matched to a gene: 6. The clonotype was recovered from a man aged 45-60 years with acute or convalescent COVID-19. The sample was peripheral blood. The rearrangement joins TRBV7-8 to TRBJ2-5; 8 bases are a match to TRBD1. The CDR3: CASTQGTGQETQYF. DNA for the CDR3: TGTGCCAGCACACAAGGGACAGGTCAAGAGACCCAGTACTTC.